The rows below give T cell receptor beta chains drawn from one sample of a study of blood T cells in healthy people across ages. TCRdb called the 5' RACE reads again in MiXCR, with one record for every CDR3 protein. The sample consists of 800,000 to 950,000 distinct CDR3 sequences, just under 30% of them appearing once. These same data were also listed under a study on T cells of mothers and their children.

The sample consisted of blood. The receptors stem from a woman in her thirties or forties in good health. The CDR3 runs from the conserved cysteine through the conserved F or W. Fields, in order: V gene, J gene, CDR3 protein.

TRBV30	TRBJ1-5	CAWKGHSNQPQHF
TRBV30	.	CAWSAGLAGYEQYF
TRBV15	TRBJ1-1	CATSRDPAIGENTEAFF
TRBV29-1	TRBJ2-3	CSVEDIAVAGVQDTQYF
TRBV10-3	TRBJ2-7	CAISEGTGWSDEQYF
TRBV19	TRBJ1-1	CASGWGTEAFF
TRBV29-1	TRBJ2-5	CSVLGGEETQYF
TRBV12-3/TRBV12-4	TRBJ1-5	CASSVRNQPQHF
TRBV7-8	TRBJ2-5	CASKAGGPTNQETQYF
TRBV30	TRBJ2-5	CAWTLLGGTQYF
TRBV25-1	TRBJ2-3	CASSHTDTQYF
TRBV9	TRBJ2-3	CASSGLAGVSDTQYF
TRBV20-1	TRBJ2-1	CSAPPGQGLNNEQFF
TRBV6-6	TRBJ1-1	CASSYSTGRWNTETFF
TRBV28	TRBJ2-1	CASSLRPRRNEQFF
TRBV11-2	TRBJ2-5	CASSRPGTGGGETQYF
TRBV6-1	TRBJ2-1	CASSEVLGLAVYNEQFF
TRBV5-1	TRBJ2-2	CASSAGQHTGELFF
TRBV4-1	TRBJ2-1	CASSRGTDAYNEQFF
TRBV7-4	TRBJ1-2	CASTMRDRAFSVYGYTF
TRBV7-2	TRBJ2-5	CASSRQALAGGQETQYF
TRBV7-2	TRBJ2-7	CASSLELGYEQYF
TRBV2	TRBJ2-1	CASSEDRTYNEQFF
TRBV30	TRBJ1-2	CAWSVPVVNYGYTF
TRBV10-3	TRBJ1-5	CAISVGSNQPQHF
TRBV18	TRBJ2-7	CASTSGTAYEQYF
TRBV5-1	TRBJ1-2	CASSFQGRRDGCTF
TRBV19	TRBJ1-6	CASSIERKRNSYNSPLHF
TRBV9	TRBJ1-1	CASSAKGDTEAFF
TRBV4-2	TRBJ2-5	CASSQEGLAGGETQYF
TRBV5-1	TRBJ1-2	CASSLTAGKNYGYTF
TRBV7-8	TRBJ2-3	CASSSTRLAPSTDTQYF
TRBV4-1	TRBJ1-4	CASSRQGRGKIDEKLFF
TRBV28	TRBJ1-1	CASMSGQGLLNTEAFF
TRBV14	TRBJ1-2	CASSQDNLGHRAMDYGYTF
TRBV12-3/TRBV12-4	TRBJ2-2	CASSPAGRGHTGELFF
TRBV12-3/TRBV12-4	TRBJ2-1	CASSLGPPGSYNEQFF
TRBV4-2	TRBJ1-4	CASSQEEMESEKLFF
TRBV12-3/TRBV12-4	TRBJ2-3	CASSFKAGNTQYF
TRBV13	TRBJ2-7	CASSGEEGMGYEQYF
TRBV19	TRBJ2-1	CASSIWASGAQEQFF
TRBV7-2	TRBJ2-1	CASSLLRPSYNEQFF